The rows below give T cell receptor beta chains drawn from one sample of a study of naive and memory T cell subsets. TCRdb used MiXCR to reprocess the UMI-ligation and nested PCR reads, holding one entry per CDR3 protein. Of roughly 140,000 distinct CDR3 sequences detected, about 18% appear once; the ten largest clones hold about 0.14%. Sequencing used naive CD4+ T cells from blood. These receptor sequences come from a human donor in good health. The CDR3 runs from the conserved cysteine through the conserved F or W. The D gene is left open where the match is weak. Clone size appears in some rows only: once, few, many, or a class for an expanded clone.

TRBJ2-2 TRBD1 TRBV5-1 many CASSPPPTGVHTGELFF TGCGCCAGCAGCCCCCCACCTACAGGGGTTCACACCGGGGAGCTGTTTTTT
TRBJ2-2 TRBD2 TRBV18 - CASSPLTSGRALVSGELFF TGTGCCAGCTCACCACTCACTAGCGGGAGGGCCCTCGTCTCCGGGGAGCTGTTTTTT
TRBJ2-2 - TRBV4-2 - CASRPPGGTGELFF TGTGCCAGCAGGCCGCCGGGCGGGACCGGGGAGCTGTTTTTT
TRBJ2-4 - TRBV29-1 few CSVEGPENIQYF TGCAGCGTTGAGGGGCCCGAAAACATTCAGTACTTC
TRBJ2-3 - TRBV4-1 few CASSQDSGLPSTDTQYF TGCGCCAGCAGCCAAGATTCCGGGCTTCCTAGCACAGATACGCAGTATTTT
TRBJ2-7 TRBD2 TRBV11-2 - CASSERTSSGRENEQYF TGTGCCAGCAGCGAACGGACCTCTAGCGGGAGGGAGAACGAGCAGTACTTC
TRBJ2-5 TRBD2 TRBV24-1 few CATSDGRVETQYF TGTGCCACCAGTGACGGGAGGGTGGAGACCCAGTACTTC
TRBJ2-3 - TRBV5-1 - CASSLGADTDTQYF TGCGCCAGCAGCTTGGGGGCGGACACAGATACGCAGTATTTT
TRBJ2-7 TRBD1 TRBV2 - CASRSGTGAYEQYF TGTGCCAGCCGATCCGGGACAGGGGCCTACGAGCAGTACTTC
TRBJ2-4 TRBD2 TRBV7-2 once CASSLIPASGSNIQYF TGTGCCAGCAGCTTAATCCCGGCTAGCGGGAGCAACATTCAGTACTTC
TRBJ2-1 TRBD2 TRBV7-2 - CASSFGASGKSSYNEQFF TGTGCCAGCAGCTTTGGCGCTAGCGGAAAGAGCTCCTACAATGAGCAGTTCTTC
TRBJ2-7 - TRBV5-1 few CASSPRQASYEQYF TGCGCCAGCAGCCCCCGACAGGCCTCCTACGAGCAGTACTTC
TRBJ2-1 - TRBV29-1 many CSTTRGASGYNEQFF TGCAGCACAACCAGGGGGGCTAGCGGGTACAATGAGCAGTTCTTC
TRBJ2-7 TRBD2 TRBV6-2/TRBV6-3 - CASSYSGGLAGTSVYEQYF TGTGCCAGCAGTTACTCGGGGGGACTAGCGGGAACATCGGTCTACGAGCAGTACTTC
TRBJ2-7 - TRBV7-9 few CASALQGLTYEQYF TGTGCCAGCGCCTTACAGGGTCTGACCTACGAGCAGTACTTC
TRBJ2-3 - TRBV7-3 few CASSLTSSGNWGTDTQYF TGTGCCAGCAGCTTAACGTCCTCGGGAAACTGGGGGACAGATACGCAGTATTTT
TRBJ1-1 - TRBV11-1 - CASSLTGGRNTEAFF TGTGCCAGCAGCTTAACGGGGGGTAGGAACACTGAAGCTTTCTTT
TRBJ1-5 - TRBV3-1 few CASSQANQPQHF TGTGCCAGCAGCCAAGCGAATCAGCCCCAGCATTTT
TRBJ2-1 - TRBV20-1 - CSARDPRSSYNEQFF TGCAGTGCTAGAGATCCACGATCCTCCTACAATGAGCAGTTCTTC
TRBJ2-3 - TRBV20-1 - CSALPGPRTDTQYF TGCAGTGCTCTCCCGGGGCCCCGCACAGATACGCAGTATTTT
TRBJ2-3 TRBD2 TRBV12-3/TRBV12-4 few CASSSSGGGDTQYF TGTGCCAGCAGCTCAAGCGGGGGCGGAGATACGCAGTATTTT
TRBJ2-7 TRBD2 TRBV4-2 many CASSPVGTSGSKIVHEQYF TGTGCCAGCAGCCCGGTCGGGACTAGCGGGAGCAAAATCGTCCACGAGCAGTACTTC
TRBJ2-7 TRBD2 TRBV24-1 - CATSDPRAGLAGVYEQYF TGTGCCACCAGTGATCCCCGCGCCGGGCTAGCGGGAGTCTACGAGCAGTACTTC
TRBJ1-2 TRBD1 TRBV29-1 many CSVSGGGGYTF TGCAGCGTCTCAGGGGGAGGTGGCTACACCTTC
TRBJ2-1 - TRBV12-3/TRBV12-4 few CASSFLQSSYNEQFF TGTGCCAGCAGTTTTCTACAGAGCTCCTACAATGAGCAGTTCTTC
TRBJ2-5 - TRBV7-2 - CASSLPGLQETQYF TGTGCCAGCAGCCTTCCGGGACTCCAAGAGACCCAGTACTTC
TRBJ2-1 - TRBV6-4 - CASSDSIYADYNEQFF TGTGCCAGCAGTGACTCGATATATGCGGATTACAATGAGCAGTTCTTC